This TCR beta chain was observed in a study of tumor-infiltrating lymphocytes in primary liver carcinoma. The CDR3 sequence is 17 residues long. V lost 0 bases, J lost 2 bases, and 14 bases lay in between. Germline CDR1 is LGHNA and CDR2 is YNFKEQ. Reverse transcription of 500 to 650 ng total RNA with a constant-region primer produced TCR beta cDNA. Nested multiplex PCR, run for three rounds with slightly modified ARM-PCR, yielded TCR beta libraries. The first two PCR rounds, approximately 11 cycles each, used TRBV1-TRBV30 forward primers and a C-beta reverse primer. TCRdb re-called the multiplex PCR reads through MiXCR, storing one row per CDR3 protein. The table lists 300,000 to 350,000 distinct CDR3 sequences, 65% of them singletons. Unsorted whole blood supplied the RNA, and germline DNA was extracted too. Patients had chronic HBV infection and were treatment-naive. Researchers reported drawing four milliliters of peripheral blood before surgery.

This clonotype was detected many times. Its antigen is not known. Findings and limits, study-wide: Relative to blood, tumors carried a significantly larger fraction of the repertoire in their top 250 clones (p = 0.039). For tumor-adjacent and tumor-blood pairs, overlap was less than that seen for tumor region pairs.

The specimen was peripheral blood. This TCR was recovered from a man aged 35 to 55 with primary liver carcinoma and hepatitis B virus infection. The rearrangement links TRBV4-2 to TRBJ2-1, with D possibly TRBD2 on 6 matching bases. The CDR3 here is CASSQDRRREPYNEQFF. The CDR3 DNA sequence: TGTGCCAGCAGCCAAGATCGTCGGCGGGAACCCTACAATGAGCAGTTCTTC.